This T cell receptor (beta chain) was sequenced during a study of CD8+CD57+ T cells in acquired aplastic anemia (dated by TCRdb to 2017 to 2018). About the investigation overall: A mean of roughly 2.9 ug of DNA, ranging from roughly 0.18 to 30 ug, was extracted from sorted CD4+ and CD8+ cells. CD8+CD57+ expansion was defined as a frequency above the mean frequency observed in healthy subjects. General conclusions and limits of the study: Twenty-nine CD8+ CDR3 sequences were found in both patients and controls but appeared to be highly expressed in patients and within the immunodominant clones of the patients. CD8+ Simpson's diversity did not differ significantly between patients and healthy controls (P=0.060).

This clonotype was observed a few times. The specificity of this receptor is unknown. One base away there is no much larger clone; base qualities are not given. Including the terminal cysteine and phenylalanine, the CDR3 comprises 15 residues. Only the CDR3 region is kept as DNA, spanning 45 bases read in frame from base 1. Via the germline V gene (reference sequence), CDR1 is LNHDA and CDR2 SQIVND. Trimmed from V: 4 bases; trimmed from J: 2 bases; junction bases lacking a gene match: 2. Patients chosen for sequencing had shown expansion of CD8+CD57+ cells by flow cytometry. Every patient had severe acquired aplastic anemia, diagnosed using the International Study of Aplastic Anemia and Agranulocytosis and Camitta criteria. No patient had received any therapy when blood was sampled. In the study, sorted CD4+ and CD8+ blood T cells from patients with severe aplastic anemia and from healthy subjects underwent deep sequencing of TCR repertoires. In the USA, patient enrollment took place under clinicaltrials.gov protocols 00001620, 01623167, 00001397, 00071045, 00081523 and 00961064. Ficoll-Paque density gradient centrifugation was used to isolate peripheral blood mononuclear cells. Before DNA was extracted, CD4+ and CD8+ T cells were sorted using either FACS or magnetic beads.

Profiling of TCR beta VDJ combinations and CDR3 sequences used genomic DNA as the template. TCR repertoire sequencing was run on an Illumina HiSeq 2000. The study's own analysis went as follows. TRBV/TRBJ rearrangement plots, CDR3 size and DJ length profiles, and Simpson's diversity index were used to evaluate the repertoires. The immunodominant clone was defined as the most abundant DNA sequence in deep sequencing data. CDR3 amino acid sequences were screened for sharing across subjects and were compared with published repertoires and the VDJdb database. The raw public data were reprocessed by TCRdb itself: fastp quality trimming at Q25, MiXCR clonotype calling, in-frame beta chains only. Each record represents a unique CDR3 protein, reported with the most common genes and DNA among its rows. These V and J calls derive from TCRdb rather than the authors' analysis. This sample gives more than 150,000 distinct CDR3 sequences in total; about half of them show up just once. Approximately 13% of the sample belongs to the ten largest clones.

Here the chain combines TRBV19 and TRBJ2-3; the central 11 bases match TRBD2. The sequenced sample was sorted CD4+, CD8+, or CD8+CD57+ T cells (not recorded which) from PBMCs. The sequence came from a human donor with aplastic anemia. CDR3 loop: CASSRGLADTDTQYF. The DNA sequence is TGTGCCAGTAGTAGGGGACTAGCGGACACAGATACGCAGTATTTT.